The entry that follows covers one TCR beta chain sequence. TCRdb ran MiXCR on the reads and lists one entry per CDR3 protein. The data contain 250,000 to 300,000 distinct CDR3 sequences, roughly an eighth of them singletons. The sample is drawn from a study of T cell repertoires in cytomegalovirus infection. About the research overall: It can be stated that public TCR beta signatures indicated CMV infection as well as a matching HLA type.

The sample comprised PBMCs. This TCR came from a human donor in good health (CMV status not recorded). Some clones in this sample may be carry-over from other donors' samples.

The CDR3 DNA reads TGTGCCAGCTCACCAGCGGAGACGTACGGCTACACCTTC. This gives the protein CASSPAETYGYTF. The chain employs TRBV18 and TRBJ1-2; no clear D gene. The CDR3 length is 13 residues. CDR1 KGHSH and CDR2 LQKENI come from the germline V gene. Trimming took 2 bases from V and 8 from J, leaving 12 bases between them.